These 10 T cell receptor beta chains were sequenced from one sample in a study of T cells in localized non-small cell lung cancer. Using immunoSEQ multiplex PCR, the repertoire was profiled, and TCRdb retains in-frame clones only, with some absent. The sample includes 20,000 to 25,000 clones, 88% of them seen just once. The starting material was peripheral blood mononuclear cells, obtained before any cancer treatment. All receptors come from a woman aged 35-75 years with stage III lung adenocarcinoma.

The genes are TRBV5-1 and TRBJ1-2, with no clear D. This CDR3 comprises 15 residues. Between the trimmed V and J ends, which lost 0 bases and 8 bases, there was a span of 17 bases. Germline V CDR1 and CDR2: SGHRS, YFSETQ. The DNA for the CDR3 is TGCGCCAGCAGCTTGGTGGCCGGAGAGGAGCGGGGCTACACCTTC. Amino acids: CASSLVAGEERGYTF. Variable domain in full (rest from reference TRBV5-1 and TRBJ1-2): KAGVTQTPRYLIKTRGQQVTLSCSPISGHRSVSWYQQTPGQGLQFLFEYFSETQRNKGNFPGRFSGRQFSNSRSEMNVSTLELGDSALYLCASSLVAGEERGYTFGSGTRLTVV.

This chain uses TRBV5-1 with TRBJ1-3; 7 nucleotides match TRBD1. CDR1 is SGHRS, CDR2 YFSETQ, per germline. V dropped 5 bases and J dropped 4; count of bases not matched to a gene: 6. The CDR3 covers 14 residues. CDR3 sequence: CASRRQGEGNTIYF. The CDR3 DNA sequence: TGCGCCAGCAGACGACAGGGAGAGGGAAACACCATATATTTT.

The chain couples TRBV5-1 to TRBJ2-1, with a possible D match to TRBD2 (5 bases). Trimming stripped 2 bases from V and 7 bases from J, with 10 bases between. This CDR3 is 13 amino acids long. Per germline, CDR1 SGHRS and CDR2 YFSETQ. The CDR3 reads CASSLTSQNEQFF. CDR3 coding DNA: TGCGCCAGCAGCTTAACTAGTCAGAATGAGCAGTTCTTC.

The V gene is TRBV15, the J gene TRBJ1-4; D is uncertain. V lost 3 bases and J 0 bases, leaving 5 bases between the germline ends. This CDR3 has 14 residues. Germline assignment: CDR1 LNHNV and CDR2 YYDKDF (reference sequence). DNA for the CDR3: TGTGCCACCAGCAGCCTTGCAACTAATGAAAAACTGTTTTTT. This translates into CATSSLATNEKLFF.

This chain links TRBV27 with TRBJ1-5; a possible D gene is TRBD1 (5 bases). Germline assignment: CDR1 MNHEY and CDR2 SMNVEV (reference sequence). The ends were cut back, 3 bases at V and 3 bases at J, with 12 bases in the middle. The CDR3 length is 15 residues. The CDR3 region is CASSFLGDHNQPQHF. In nucleotides, the CDR3 is TGTGCCAGCAGTTTTCTGGGGGACCACAATCAGCCCCAGCATTTT.

The chain links TRBV28 to TRBJ1-5; D remains ambiguous. V was shortened by 8 bases and J by 2 bases, with 10 bases between the two germline ends. Germline loops: CDR1 MDHEN, CDR2 SYDVKM. The CDR3 consists of 13 residues. In nucleotides, the CDR3 is TGTGCCAGCCAAATTACAGGCAATCAGCCCCAGCATTTT. It codes for CASQITGNQPQHF.

The chain couples TRBV5-1 to TRBJ2-2; no reliable D call. Germline V gives CDR1 SGHRS, CDR2 YFSETQ. CDR3 length equals 16 residues. V was shortened by 3 bases and J by 6 bases, with 18 bases between the two germline ends. CDR3 protein: CASSSGRPLEPGELFF. CDR3 in DNA: TGCGCCAGCAGCTCGGGTAGACCGCTCGAACCCGGGGAGCTGTTTTTT.

V is TRBV6-4 and J is TRBJ1-1, with 9 bases identical to TRBD1. Germline-derived CDR1 and CDR2 are MRHNA and SNTAGT. The CDR3 has 13 residues. With 5 bases clipped from V and 4 bases from J, the junction kept 2 bases outside the gene matches. The DNA for the CDR3 is TGTGCCAGCAGTCAACAGGGGGCCACTGAAGCTTTCTTT. Translation: CASSQQGATEAFF.

The chain employs TRBV11-2 and TRBJ2-6, with D maybe TRBD2 (5 bases). CDR3 length equals 15 residues. From germline, CDR1 is SGHAT and CDR2 FQNNGV. The V end was cut by 5 bases, the J end by 4 bases, with 12 bases between. DNA for the CDR3: TGTGCCAGCAGCGCGTGGCGCGGGGGGGCCAACGTCCTGACTTTC. Translating gives CASSAWRGGANVLTF.

The chain combines TRBV6-6 with TRBJ2-7; 8 bases line up with TRBD1. With 5 bases clipped from V and 5 bases from J, the junction kept 2 bases outside the gene matches. The CDR3 is 12 residues long. CDR1 MNHNY and CDR2 SVGAGI come from the germline V gene (reference sequence). The CDR3 DNA reads as TGTGCCAGCAGTGACAGGGGCCACGAGCAGTACTTC. Its protein is CASSDRGHEQYF.